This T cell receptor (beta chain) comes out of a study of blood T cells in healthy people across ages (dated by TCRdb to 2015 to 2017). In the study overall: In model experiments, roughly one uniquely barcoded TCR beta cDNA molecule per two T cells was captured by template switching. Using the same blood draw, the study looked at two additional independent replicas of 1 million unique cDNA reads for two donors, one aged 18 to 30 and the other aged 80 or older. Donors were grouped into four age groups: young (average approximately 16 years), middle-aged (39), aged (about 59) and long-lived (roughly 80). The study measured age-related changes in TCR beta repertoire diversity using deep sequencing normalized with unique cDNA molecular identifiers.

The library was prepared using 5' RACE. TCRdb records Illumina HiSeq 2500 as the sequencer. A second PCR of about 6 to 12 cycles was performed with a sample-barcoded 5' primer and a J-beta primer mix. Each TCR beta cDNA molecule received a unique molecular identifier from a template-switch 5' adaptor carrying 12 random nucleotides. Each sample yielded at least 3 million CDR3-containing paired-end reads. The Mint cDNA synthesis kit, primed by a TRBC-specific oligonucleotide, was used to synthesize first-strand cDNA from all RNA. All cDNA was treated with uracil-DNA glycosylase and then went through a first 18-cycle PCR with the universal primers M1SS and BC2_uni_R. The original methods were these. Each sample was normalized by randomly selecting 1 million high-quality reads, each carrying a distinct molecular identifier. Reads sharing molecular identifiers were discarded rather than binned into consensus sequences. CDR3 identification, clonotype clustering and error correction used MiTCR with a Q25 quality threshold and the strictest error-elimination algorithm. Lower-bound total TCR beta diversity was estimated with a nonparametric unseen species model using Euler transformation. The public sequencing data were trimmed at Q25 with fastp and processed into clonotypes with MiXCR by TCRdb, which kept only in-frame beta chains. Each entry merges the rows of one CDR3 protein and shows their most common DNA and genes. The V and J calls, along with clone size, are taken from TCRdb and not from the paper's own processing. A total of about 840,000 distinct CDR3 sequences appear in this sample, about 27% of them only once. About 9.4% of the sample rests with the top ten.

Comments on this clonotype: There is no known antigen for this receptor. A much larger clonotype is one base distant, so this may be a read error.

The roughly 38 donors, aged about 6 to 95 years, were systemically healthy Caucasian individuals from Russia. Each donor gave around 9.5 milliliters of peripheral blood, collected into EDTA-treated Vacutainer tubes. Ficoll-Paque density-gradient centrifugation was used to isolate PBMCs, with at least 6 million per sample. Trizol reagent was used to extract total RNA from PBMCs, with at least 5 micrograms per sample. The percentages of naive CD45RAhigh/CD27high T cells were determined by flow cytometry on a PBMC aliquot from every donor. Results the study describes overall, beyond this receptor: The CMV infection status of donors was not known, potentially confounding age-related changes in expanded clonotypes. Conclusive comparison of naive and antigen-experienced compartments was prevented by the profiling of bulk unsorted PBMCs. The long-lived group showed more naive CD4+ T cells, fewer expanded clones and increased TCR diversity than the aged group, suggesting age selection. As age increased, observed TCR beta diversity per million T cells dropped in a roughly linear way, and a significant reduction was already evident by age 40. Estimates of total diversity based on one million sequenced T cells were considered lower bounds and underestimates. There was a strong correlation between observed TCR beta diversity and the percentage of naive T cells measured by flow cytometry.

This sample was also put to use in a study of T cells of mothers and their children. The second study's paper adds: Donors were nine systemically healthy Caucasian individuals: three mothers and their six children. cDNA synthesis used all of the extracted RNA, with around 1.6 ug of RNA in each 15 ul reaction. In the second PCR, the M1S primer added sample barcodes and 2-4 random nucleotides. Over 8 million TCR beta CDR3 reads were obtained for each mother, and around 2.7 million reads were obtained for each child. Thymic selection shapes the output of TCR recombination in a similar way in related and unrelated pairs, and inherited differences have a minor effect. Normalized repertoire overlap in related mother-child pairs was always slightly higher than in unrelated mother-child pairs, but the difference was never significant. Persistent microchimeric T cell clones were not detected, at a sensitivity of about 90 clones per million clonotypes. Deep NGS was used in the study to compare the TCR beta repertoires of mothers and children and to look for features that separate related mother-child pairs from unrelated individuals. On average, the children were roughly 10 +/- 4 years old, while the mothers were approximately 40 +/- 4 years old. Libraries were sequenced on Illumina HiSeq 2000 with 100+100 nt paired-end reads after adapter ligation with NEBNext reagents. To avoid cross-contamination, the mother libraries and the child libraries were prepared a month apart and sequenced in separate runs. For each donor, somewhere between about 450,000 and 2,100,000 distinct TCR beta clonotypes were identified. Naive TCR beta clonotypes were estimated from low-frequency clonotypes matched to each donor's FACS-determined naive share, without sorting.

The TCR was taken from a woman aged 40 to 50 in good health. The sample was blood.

The nucleotides are TGCGGTGCTAGATACAGGGACAGGGGGTTCGCAGATACGCAGTATTTT. Translated, it reads CGARYRDRGFADTQYF. The chain links TRBV20-1 with TRBJ2-3; TRBD1 fits 11 bases in the junction. CDR1 and CDR2, looked up from the germline V gene (reference sequence), are DFQATT and SNEGSKA. The CDR3 numbers 16 residues from cysteine through phenylalanine. Only CDR3 DNA is held: 48 bases, read in frame from base 1.